This T cell receptor (beta chain) was documented in a study of OX40 agonist ivuxolimab in advanced cancers. Across the study: Patients with prior anti-PD-1, anti-PD-L1 or anti-CTLA-4 therapy were eligible; approximately 37% had some.

This clone appeared a single time. There are 19 residues in the CDR3. In germline, CDR1 is LNHDA, CDR2 SQIVND (reference sequence). J was trimmed by 1 base and V by 5 bases; bases with no gene match: 16. Repertoires were generated with immunoSEQ multiplex PCR, while TCRdb's copy carries only in-frame clones and drops some. The sample shows about 68,000 clones, about 83% of them seen only once. This specimen was CD4+ or CD8+ T cells sorted from blood, taken in a trial of the OX40 agonist ivuxolimab. The sequence came from an adult with an advanced solid tumor such as melanoma, head and neck, liver or kidney cancer. This rearrangement joins TRBV19 to TRBJ2-5, with 10 bases matching TRBD1. The CDR3 region has the DNA TGTGCCAGTAGTGGCTCCCGGGACAGGGGAACTACCATCCAAGAGACCCAGTACTTC. Translated: CASSGSRDRGTTIQETQYF.